The entry below gives a single TCR beta chain sequence along with its context. The sample comes from a study of blood T cell repertoires in COVID-19. Turning to the study itself: The analysed material was cDNA or gDNA that came from T cells, B-cell-depleted T cells, or PBMCs.

Grouping used clinical history reported by participants in a survey and questionnaire. The V gene's germline CDR1 is SGHRS and CDR2 YFSETQ. The CDR3 runs to 12 residues. V dropped 0 bases and J dropped 7 bases, with 7 bases sitting between them. How the authors handled the data: Quantification of nucleated cells was approximated via reference gene primer amplification. TCRdb's table, derived via immunoSEQ multiplex PCR, lists solely in-frame clones and lacks some. V and J calls plus clone size are reproduced from that table; the DNA served to infer D and trimming. Of about 250,000 clones in the sample, around 87% were seen once.

The chain uses TRBV5-1 and TRBJ1-1; no definite D call. This TCR came from a woman under 30 who had recovered from COVID-19. The sample consisted of PBMCs or T cells enriched from blood (not recorded which). The CDR3 loop reads CASSLVPDEAFF. DNA for the CDR3: TGCGCCAGCAGCTTGGTCCCAGATGAAGCTTTCTTT.